A single sample is the source of the 32 T cell receptor beta chains below, sequenced in a study of CD8 T cells in ankylosing spondylitis. TCRdb re-called the 5' RACE reads with MiXCR, one entry per CDR3 protein. Of about 450,000 distinct CDR3 sequences listed, about 25% are singletons. Study findings and constraints: A TCR beta motif of eight highly homologous variants appeared characteristic of ankylosing spondylitis blood.

These receptors' antigens are unknown. The sample was blood, either unsorted or a sorted T cell fraction (not recorded which). These receptor sequences come from a male donor with ankylosing spondylitis.

This clonotype was seen ten or more times. This rearrangement joins TRBV9 to TRBJ2-2; tentative D call: TRBD1 (5 bases). The CDR3 length is 15 residues. Germline V CDR1 and CDR2: SGDLS, YYNGEE. V lost 3 bases and J lost 3, with 12 bases in between. The CDR3 region is CASSEGIVYTGELFF. In DNA form, the CDR3 reads TGTGCCAGCAGCGAGGGGATAGTCTACACCGGGGAGCTGTTTTTT.

In its sample, this clonotype was seen a few times. The rearrangement links TRBV20-1 to TRBJ2-2, with D perhaps matching TRBD2 (5 bases). V was trimmed by 1 base and J by 6 bases, leaving 12 bases between them. This CDR3 has 14 residues. Germline V gene lookup returns CDR1 DFQATT and CDR2 SNEGSKA (reference sequence). The DNA of the CDR3 is TGCAGTGCTAGAGGGGAAACCGGGGCCGGGGAGCTGTTTTTT. It encodes CSARGETGAGELFF.

The genes are TRBV20-1 and TRBJ1-4; D ambiguous. Germline CDR1 DFQATT, CDR2 SNEGSKA (reference sequence). V lost 5 bases, J lost 8 bases, and 15 bases lay in between. CDR3 length: 13 amino acids. The CDR3 sequence is CSAQPRVGEKLFF. As DNA, the CDR3 is TGCAGTGCTCAACCCCGGGTGGGCGAAAAACTGTTTTTT.

The chain combines TRBV20-1 with TRBJ2-2; D is tentatively TRBD1 or TRBD2 (5 bases each). Germline CDR1 is DFQATT and CDR2 is SNEGSKA (reference sequence). V lost 7 bases, J lost 8 bases, and 20 bases lay in between. The length of the CDR3 is 14 residues. The CDR3 sequence is CSVSGRDPGGELFF. In DNA form, the CDR3 reads TGCAGTGTCAGTGGACGGGACCCCGGTGGGGAGCTGTTTTTT.

V gene TRBV3-1 combines with J gene TRBJ1-2, with a tentative D call TRBD1 (5 bases). With 3 bases removed from V and 6 bases from J, the gap between germline ends came to 8 bases. Germline CDR1 and CDR2: LGHDT and YNNKEL (reference sequence). The CDR3 runs to 12 residues. In DNA form, the CDR3 reads TGTGCCAGCAGCCAGACAGTAGATGGCTACACCTTC. This sequence encodes CASSQTVDGYTF. Together with reference TRBV3-1 and TRBJ1-2, the CDR3 gives the full variable domain: DTAVSQTPKYLVTQMGNDKSIKCEQNLGHDTMYWYKQDSKKFLKIMFSYNNKELIINETVPNRFSPKSPDKAHLNLHINSLELGDSAVYFCASSQTVDGYTFGSGTRLTVV.

The V gene is TRBV25-1, the J gene TRBJ2-2; D call uncertain. V was trimmed by 0 bases and J by 6 bases, leaving 17 bases between them. The germline V gene encodes CDR1 MGHDK and CDR2 SYGVNS. This CDR3 is 17 amino acids long. The CDR3 loop reads CASSEYAGTSRPGELFF. CDR3 in DNA: TGTGCCAGCAGTGAATACGCCGGCACCTCGAGGCCCGGGGAGCTGTTTTTT.

This clonotype was observed a handful of times. The V call is TRBV11-2, the J call TRBJ2-4; D call uncertain. The V end lost 5 bases, the J end lost 4 bases, and 12 bases lay between the germline ends. This CDR3 spans 14 amino acids. Germline CDR1 is SGHAT and CDR2 is FQNNGV. The CDR3 protein is CASSLNSAKNIQYF. CDR3 in DNA: TGTGCCAGCAGCCTTAACAGTGCGAAAAACATTCAGTACTTC.

This clonotype was seen only a few times. The chain recombines TRBV12-3 or TRBV12-4 with TRBJ2-1; TRBD2 might be the D (5 bases). Trimming took 5 bases from V and 0 from J, leaving 14 bases between them. The CDR3 extends over 16 amino acids. For the CDR3, the DNA is TGTGCCAGCAGTCCCACGGGATTTAGCTCCTACAATGAGCAGTTCTTC. It is translated as CASSPTGFSSYNEQFF.

There are a few counts of this clonotype. CDR3 DNA sequence: TGCGCCAGCGCCCTCCTGGGGCTAGCGGGAGCGTTTGAGACCCAGTACTTC. This sequence encodes CASALLGLAGAFETQYF. The V and J genes are TRBV5-1 and TRBJ2-5, with TRBD2 identical over 10 bases. Unmatched junction bases numbered 17, after V lost 7 bases and J lost 5 bases. From germline, CDR1 is SGHRS and CDR2 YFSETQ. This CDR3 contains 17 residues.

This clonotype was seen only a few times. V and J are TRBV29-1 and TRBJ2-1; D unclear. Trimming removed 5 bases from V and 10 bases from J, with 18 bases in between. The CDR3 is 13 amino acids. CDR1 is SQVTM, CDR2 ANQGSEA, per germline. Here the CDR3 reads CSVLSLDPQEQFF. CDR3 DNA: TGCAGCGTTCTGTCCTTGGACCCACAAGAGCAGTTCTTC.

This clonotype was picked up many times. This chain joins TRBV29-1 and TRBJ2-1; 10 bases match TRBD1. The CDR3 totals 12 residues. Germline CDR1 reads SQVTM; CDR2 reads ANQGSEA. J lost 7 bases, V lost 6 bases, and 3 bases had no gene match. As DNA, the CDR3 is TGCAGCGTCGGGGGACAGGGGAATGAGCAGTTCTTC. Amino acids: CSVGGQGNEQFF.

The chain has TRBV5-6 and TRBJ2-1; 15 nucleotides align to TRBD2. The CDR3 consists of 15 residues. Germline lookup yields CDR1 SGHDT and CDR2 YYEEEE. J was trimmed by 9 bases and V by 6 bases; bases with no gene match: 7. The CDR3 region has the DNA TGTGCCAGCACCTGGACTAGCGGGAGGGGTGGTGAGCAGTTCTTC. Amino acid sequence: CASTWTSGRGGEQFF.

J is TRBJ1-1 and V is TRBV29-1; D may be TRBD1 (6 bases). V shed 7 bases and J shed 10 bases, with 13 bases lying between them. This CDR3 spans 10 amino acids. Germline loops: CDR1 SQVTM, CDR2 ANQGSEA. In DNA, the CDR3 is TGCAGCGCCTCAGGGGAGGGAGCTTTCTTT. Residues: CSASGEGAFF.

This clonotype was detected only a few times. This rearrangement joins TRBV5-1 to TRBJ2-2, with D perhaps TRBD2 (5 bases). This CDR3 is built from 16 residues. Per germline, CDR1 SGHRS and CDR2 YFSETQ. Trimming pared 3 bases from V and 1 base from J, leaving 13 bases between. The CDR3 region has the DNA TGCGCCAGCAGCTCGGCGAGGGCGGTGAACACCGGGGAGCTGTTTTTT. As protein: CASSSARAVNTGELFF. Full variable domain (missing parts from reference TRBV5-1 and TRBJ2-2): KAGVTQTPRYLIKTRGQQVTLSCSPISGHRSVSWYQQTPGQGLQFLFEYFSETQRNKGNFPGRFSGRQFSNSRSEMNVSTLELGDSALYLCASSSARAVNTGELFFGEGSRLTVL.

This clonotype was observed a handful of times. V is TRBV27 and J is TRBJ2-5; 9 bases fit TRBD2. Trimming removed 2 bases from V and 2 bases from J; junction bases left unmatched: 3. CDR1 and CDR2 (germline): MNHEY, SMNVEV (reference sequence). This CDR3 spans 15 amino acids. CDR3 region: CASSLMAGGQETQYF. The CDR3 DNA reads TGTGCCAGCAGTTTAATGGCGGGAGGGCAAGAGACCCAGTACTTC.

The table lists this clonotype with many counts. The chain employs TRBV5-1 and TRBJ2-2, with D unresolved. Between the trimmed V and J ends, which lost 4 bases and 2 bases, there was a span of 12 bases. The germline V gene has CDR1 SGHRS and CDR2 YFSETQ. This CDR3 spans 15 amino acids. CDR3 coding DNA: TGCGCCAGCAGCCCGGATCAAAGAAACACCGGGGAGCTGTTTTTT. Translation: CASSPDQRNTGELFF. Drawing the rest from reference TRBV5-1 and TRBJ2-2, the complete variable domain is KAGVTQTPRYLIKTRGQQVTLSCSPISGHRSVSWYQQTPGQGLQFLFEYFSETQRNKGNFPGRFSGRQFSNSRSEMNVSTLELGDSALYLCASSPDQRNTGELFFGEGSRLTVL.

This clonotype has just a few counts. The V and J genes are TRBV7-8 and TRBJ2-7; 8 bases agree with TRBD1. Trimming cost V 5 bases and J 3 bases; bases outside gene matches: 12. The CDR3 contains 16 residues. Germline lookup yields CDR1 SGHVS and CDR2 FQNEAQ. The CDR3 spells CASSGPGQAPIYEQYF. CDR3 DNA: TGTGCCAGCAGCGGCCCGGGACAGGCCCCGATCTACGAGCAGTACTTC.

This clonotype was counted only a few times. The J gene is TRBJ1-3, the V gene TRBV3-1, with no clear D. In germline, CDR1 is LGHDT, CDR2 YNNKEL (reference sequence). Trimming took 1 base from V and 4 from J, leaving 11 bases between them. The CDR3 spans 15 residues. CDR3: CASSQGGSGGNTIYF. The CDR3 region has the DNA TGTGCCAGCAGCCAAGGAGGGAGTGGAGGAAACACCATATATTTT.

This clonotype came up a few times. The CDR3 here is CASGLAEQFF. The CDR3 coding sequence is TGTGCCAGCGGATTAGCGGAGCAGTTCTTC. The chain couples TRBV7-9 to TRBJ2-1, with a tentative D call TRBD2 (5 bases). The germline V and J ends were trimmed by 8 bases and 10 bases, with 9 bases remaining between them. Germline V gives CDR1 SEHNR, CDR2 FQNEAQ (reference sequence). The CDR3 sequence is 10 residues long.

The V and J genes are TRBV5-1 and TRBJ1-6, with D maybe TRBD1 (5 bases). Germline CDR1 SGHRS, CDR2 YFSETQ. Trimming cost V 0 bases and J 0 bases, with 7 bases left between them. This CDR3 comprises 16 residues. CDR3 in amino acids: CASSLDRSSYNSPLHF. The CDR3 DNA follows: TGCGCCAGCAGCTTGGACAGGAGCTCCTATAATTCACCCCTCCACTTT.

In nucleotides, the CDR3 is TGTGCCAGCAGCTTCAACCCCTTAGCGGGAGGGCAGAGGACCGGGGAGCTGTTTTTT. It encodes CASSFNPLAGGQRTGELFF. The V call is TRBV11-2, the J call TRBJ2-2; 11 bases are shared with TRBD2. V lost 3 bases and J lost 5; bases outside the gene matches: 14. The CDR3 runs to 19 residues. Germline V gene data show CDR1 as SGHAT and CDR2 as FQNNGV.

This clonotype has more than one count but fewer than ten. The chain uses TRBV29-1 and TRBJ1-1; D not resolved. Germline-derived CDR1 and CDR2 are SQVTM and ANQGSEA. The CDR3 runs to 15 residues. Trimming stripped 1 base from V and 0 bases from J, with 12 bases between. This CDR3 is CSVEGRGAMNTEAFF. As DNA, the CDR3 is TGCAGCGTTGAAGGCAGAGGTGCAATGAACACTGAAGCTTTCTTT.

This clonotype appeared a few times. This CDR3 is CASSPIPGGFRNEQFF. CDR3 nucleotide sequence: TGTGCCAGCAGCCCCATCCCGGGGGGGTTTAGGAATGAGCAGTTCTTC. The chain carries TRBV7-9 and TRBJ2-1, with 8 nucleotides matching TRBD2. With 5 bases clipped from V and 7 bases from J, the junction kept 13 bases outside the gene matches. The CDR3 length is 16 residues. Per the germline V gene, CDR1 is SEHNR and CDR2 is FQNEAQ (reference sequence).

This chain joins TRBV7-2 and TRBJ2-5; TRBD2 matches at 10 bases. This CDR3 spans 15 amino acids. V shed 5 bases, J shed 5 bases, and the junction held 8 bases outside the gene matches. From germline, CDR1 is SGHTA and CDR2 FQGNSA. In DNA, the CDR3 is TGTGCCAGCAGCAATTACCTAGCGGGAGTTGAGACCCAGTACTTC. Translating it yields CASSNYLAGVETQYF.

This chain links TRBV7-7 with TRBJ2-2, with D perhaps being TRBD1 or TRBD2 (5 bases each). This CDR3 has 14 residues. Germline assignment: CDR1 SSHAT and CDR2 FNYEAQ (reference sequence). V lost 1 base to trimming and J lost 6 bases, with 9 bases between them. The CDR3 region has the DNA TGTGCCAGCAGCTTAGTGGGGGTACCCGGGGAGCTGTTTTTT. As protein: CASSLVGVPGELFF. The full variable domain, completed using reference TRBV7-7 and TRBJ2-2, is GAGVSQSPRYKVTKRGQDVTLRCDPISSHATLYWYQQALGQGPEFLTYFNYEAQPDKSGLPSDRFSAERPEGSISTLTIQRTEQRDSAMYRCASSLVGVPGELFFGEGSRLTVL.

This clonotype was observed a handful of times. The chain couples TRBV9 to TRBJ2-5, with D possibly TRBD2 on 6 matching bases. The ends were cut back, 0 bases at V and 4 bases at J, with 13 bases in the middle. The CDR3 consists of 15 residues. Per the germline V gene, CDR1 is SGDLS and CDR2 is YYNGEE. The CDR3 bases are TGTGCCAGCAGCGTAGAAGAGGGAGCGGGAGAGACCCAGTACTTC. Translating it yields CASSVEEGAGETQYF.

The genes are TRBV14 and TRBJ1-4; D not certain. Trimming stripped 2 bases from V and 7 bases from J, with 8 bases between. The CDR3 consists of 13 residues. Germline V CDR1 and CDR2: SGHDN, FVKESK. CDR3 residues: CASSQYVGEKLFF. CDR3 in DNA: TGTGCCAGCAGCCAATACGTCGGTGAAAAACTGTTTTTT.

The chain links TRBV19 to TRBJ2-5; D not certain. Germline CDR1 is LNHDA and CDR2 is SQIVND (reference sequence). Trimming shortened V by 4 bases and J by 4 bases, and 10 bases separated the two germline ends. This CDR3 is 13 amino acids long. The CDR3: CASSNGYLETQYF. CDR3 DNA: TGTGCCAGTAGTAATGGGTATTTAGAGACCCAGTACTTC.

This sequence joins TRBV5-1 and TRBJ2-7, with no clear D. The length of the CDR3 is 13 residues. V lost 0 bases to trimming and J lost 4 bases, with 8 bases between them. Germline V gives CDR1 SGHRS, CDR2 YFSETQ. For the CDR3, the DNA is TGCGCCAGCAGCTTGGCACAGCGTTACGAGCAGTACTTC. Its protein is CASSLAQRYEQYF.

This clonotype was picked up a small number of times. V and J are TRBV7-9 and TRBJ2-4, with D maybe TRBD1 (5 bases). CDR3 length: 17 amino acids. Germline V gene data show CDR1 as SEHNR and CDR2 as FQNEAQ (reference sequence). Trimming left V 5 bases short and J 0 bases short, with 17 bases between. Here the CDR3 DNA reads TGTGCCAGCAGCAGGGTGGGGCAGATAGTAGCCAAAAACATTCAGTACTTC. Amino acids: CASSRVGQIVAKNIQYF.

In this sample, this clonotype turned up once. The genes are TRBV20-1 and TRBJ1-5; D unclear. The length of the CDR3 is 15 residues. Between the trimmed V and J ends, which lost 1 base and 0 bases, there was a span of 10 bases. Germline V gives CDR1 DFQATT, CDR2 SNEGSKA (reference sequence). The CDR3: CSARVSGFSNQPQHF. The CDR3 DNA follows: TGCAGTGCTAGAGTTTCGGGGTTTAGCAATCAGCCCCAGCATTTT.

Only a few counts were recorded for this clonotype. This chain uses TRBV18 with TRBJ1-2; 7 nucleotides match TRBD1. Per germline, CDR1 KGHSH and CDR2 LQKENI. This CDR3 is built from 15 residues. Losses at the gene ends were 2 bases for V and 4 bases for J; bases not matched to a gene: 7. The CDR3 reads CASSPAGQAGYGYTF. In DNA form, the CDR3 reads TGTGCCAGCTCACCAGCCGGACAGGCCGGCTATGGCTACACCTTC.